The 26 T cell receptor beta chains given below trace back to one sample, sequenced in a study of blood T cell repertoires in COVID-19. Repertoires were generated with immunoSEQ multiplex PCR, while TCRdb's copy carries only in-frame clones and drops some. Of 200,000 to 300,000 clones listed, 85% are singletons. Sequencing was carried out using peripheral blood. These receptor sequences come from a woman in her fifties or sixties with active or convalescent COVID-19.

The chain joins TRBV7-6 to TRBJ2-2, with 7 bases aligning to TRBD1. The junction had 6 bases not matched to a gene; V was cut back by 5 bases and J by 3 bases. The germline CDR1 and CDR2 sequences are SGHVS and FNYEAQ. This CDR3 spans 15 amino acids. The CDR3 loop reads CASSADRADTGELFF. CDR3 coding DNA: TGTGCCAGCAGCGCCGACAGGGCCGACACCGGGGAGCTGTTTTTT.

CDR3 coding DNA: TGTGCCAGCAGCCCGGAGGTTGGTTCACCCCTCCACTTT. Translation gives CASSPEVGSPLHF. J is TRBJ1-6 and V is TRBV3-1 (or the pseudogene TRBV3-2); D remains unclear. The CDR3 covers 13 residues. From germline, CDR1 is LGHDT and CDR2 YNNKEL (reference sequence). V lost 4 bases to trimming and J lost 9 bases, with 10 bases between them.

The V call is TRBV7-6, the J call TRBJ2-3; 7 bases align to TRBD2. CDR3 length equals 16 residues. The germline V gene encodes CDR1 SGHVS and CDR2 FNYEAQ. V shed 5 bases, J shed 2 bases, and the junction held 10 bases outside the gene matches. CDR3 region: CASSPSAGAFTDTQYF. The DNA for the CDR3 is TGTGCCAGCAGCCCCAGCGCGGGAGCATTCACAGATACGCAGTATTTT.

The chain carries TRBV15 and TRBJ2-3; D unresolved. Germline loops: CDR1 LNHNV, CDR2 YYDKDF (reference sequence). V lost 5 bases and J 0 bases, leaving 12 bases between the germline ends. The CDR3 has 15 amino acids. The CDR3 is CATSDSDTSTDTQYF. The CDR3 DNA is TGTGCCACCAGCGATTCCGACACAAGCACAGATACGCAGTATTTT.

The chain uses TRBV9 and TRBJ2-1, with TRBD2 matching 9 bases. J gave up 6 bases and V 4 bases, and 14 bases lay outside the gene matches. This CDR3 spans 17 amino acids. The germline gives CDR1 SGDLS, CDR2 YYNGEE. CDR3 in amino acids: CASSPEDSGLASNEQFF. CDR3 sequence (DNA): TGTGCCAGCAGCCCAGAAGATTCGGGACTAGCCTCCAATGAGCAGTTCTTC.

V and J are TRBV6-5 and TRBJ2-3; TRBD1 matches at 10 bases. The CDR3 is made up of 15 amino acids. Per the germline V gene, CDR1 is MNHEY and CDR2 is SVGAGI. V was pared by 2 bases and J by 9 bases, with 8 bases of the junction left unmatched. Written as DNA, the CDR3 is TGTGCCAGCAGTTACGCGGGACAGGGGAAAGGGACGCAGTATTTT. Its protein product is CASSYAGQGKGTQYF.

This rearrangement joins TRBV30 to TRBJ2-2; no firm D call. V was shortened by 0 bases and J by 3 bases, with 14 bases between the two germline ends. The germline V gene has CDR1 GTSNPN and CDR2 SVGIG (reference sequence). The CDR3 sequence is 16 residues long. CDR3 in DNA: TGTGCCTGGAGTGTCTATACGTTAGGAGACACCGGGGAGCTGTTTTTT. Its translation: CAWSVYTLGDTGELFF.

This clone was picked up a small number of times. The chain combines TRBV7-9 with TRBJ2-1; 12 nucleotides agree with TRBD2. The germline V gene has CDR1 SEHNR and CDR2 FQNEAQ (reference sequence). CDR3 length: 16 residues. Unmatched junction bases numbered 0, after V lost 1 base and J lost 2 bases. The CDR3 region is CASSLGTSGAYNEQFF. The DNA for the CDR3 is TGTGCCAGCAGCTTAGGGACTAGCGGGGCCTACAATGAGCAGTTCTTC.

This sequence joins TRBV30 and TRBJ1-3; a possible D gene is TRBD1 (5 bases). CDR3 length: 14 amino acids. V shed 5 bases and J shed 1 base, with 12 bases lying between them. The V gene's germline CDR1 is GTSNPN and CDR2 SVGIG (reference sequence). The CDR3 region is CAWAGGESGNTIYF. Written as DNA, the CDR3 is TGTGCCTGGGCGGGGGGGGAATCTGGAAACACCATATATTTT.

The chain recombines TRBV7-8 with TRBJ1-5, with D possibly being TRBD1 (6 bases). The CDR3 has 15 amino acids. Looked up from germline, CDR1 is SGHVS and CDR2 is FQNEAQ. Trimming left V 4 bases short and J 1 base short, with 11 bases between. The CDR3 sequence is CASSWGGRSNQPQHF. The DNA of the CDR3 is TGTGCCAGCAGCTGGGGGGGCAGGAGCAATCAGCCCCAGCATTTT.

The gene calls are TRBV2 and TRBJ2-7, with 9 bases matching TRBD1. V was clipped by 7 bases and J by 6 bases; unmatched bases: 4. This CDR3 is 12 amino acids long. Per the germline V gene, CDR1 is SNHLY and CDR2 is FYNNEI. The CDR3 DNA reads TGTGCCAGCACAGCGGACAGGGGCGAGCAGTACTTC. Amino acid sequence: CASTADRGEQYF.

The chain has TRBV5-4 and TRBJ1-4, with a tentative D call TRBD1 (5 bases). CDR3 length: 15 residues. V was clipped by 1 base and J by 7 bases, with 14 bases between them. Germline CDR1 SGHNT, CDR2 YYREEE (reference sequence). CDR3 DNA: TGTGCCAGCAGCTTGATTTCGCAGGGCAGTGAAAAACTGTTTTTT. Translating gives CASSLISQGSEKLFF.

This chain links TRBV6-6 with TRBJ1-1; TRBD1 is a possible D gene (5 bases). Germline CDR1 reads MNHNY; CDR2 reads SVGAGI (reference sequence). V lost 10 bases and J lost 3, with 15 bases in between. This CDR3 region has 13 residues. As DNA, the CDR3 is TGTGCCATCGGGCGACAGCGAGACACTGAAGCTTTCTTT. Residues: CAIGRQRDTEAFF.

The chain uses TRBV2 and TRBJ2-2, with 7 bases matching TRBD1. Germline loops: CDR1 SNHLY, CDR2 FYNNEI. V gave up 6 bases and J gave up 1 base; unmatched junction bases: 2. The CDR3 runs to 14 residues. Here the CDR3 DNA reads TGTGCCAGCAGGGGGACAGTGAACACCGGGGAGCTGTTTTTT. It is translated as CASRGTVNTGELFF.

The chain has TRBV15 and TRBJ2-5; possibly TRBD1 for D (5 bases). Between the trimmed V and J ends, which lost 1 base and 5 bases, there was a span of 8 bases. Germline loops: CDR1 LNHNV, CDR2 YYDKDF (reference sequence). This CDR3 is built from 13 residues. This chain's CDR3 is CATSRVGAETQYF. For the CDR3, the DNA is TGTGCCACCAGCAGAGTTGGGGCGGAGACCCAGTACTTC. Full variable domain (outside the CDR3, taken from reference TRBV15 and TRBJ2-5): DAMVIQNPRYQVTQFGKPVTLSCSQTLNHNVMYWYQQKSSQAPKLLFHYYDKDFNNEADTPDNFQSRRPNTSFCFLDIRSPGLGDTAMYLCATSRVGAETQYFGPGTRLLVL.

As DNA, the CDR3 is TGTGCCACCAGTGATGGGGGGGGGAGAAATGAGCAGTTCTTC. Translating gives CATSDGGGRNEQFF. The chain joins TRBV24-1 to TRBJ2-1; 7 bases line up with TRBD2. This CDR3 is 14 amino acids long. V shed 3 bases, J shed 7 bases, and the junction held 5 bases outside the gene matches. From germline, CDR1 is KGHDR and CDR2 SFDVKD.

V and J are TRBV7-9 and TRBJ1-4; TRBD1 might be the D (5 bases). This CDR3 has 13 residues. Germline CDR1 and CDR2: SEHNR and FQNEAQ (reference sequence). The V end was cut by 2 bases, the J end by 5 bases, with 6 bases between. The CDR3 loop is CASSLKGNEKLFF. CDR3 DNA: TGTGCCAGCAGCTTAAAGGGGAATGAAAAACTGTTTTTT.

This chain joins TRBV27 and TRBJ1-6; no reliable D call. V lost 2 bases and J 7 bases, leaving 12 bases between the germline ends. Per the germline V gene, CDR1 is MNHEY and CDR2 is SMNVEV (reference sequence). The CDR3 sequence is 15 residues long. The CDR3 sequence: CASSLVVNRNSPLHF. CDR3 in DNA: TGTGCCAGCAGTTTAGTGGTCAACCGGAATTCACCCCTCCACTTT.

This chain connects TRBV19 to TRBJ1-4, with a weak D call TRBD1 (6 bases). This CDR3 is 15 amino acids long. Germline-derived CDR1 and CDR2 are LNHDA and SQIVND (reference sequence). Trimming shortened V by 5 bases and J by 4 bases, and 14 bases separated the two germline ends. DNA of the CDR3: TGTGCCAGTAGTCCCCCAGGGGCAAGTAATGAAAAACTGTTTTTT. This codes for CASSPPGASNEKLFF. Complete variable domain (other parts from reference TRBV19 and TRBJ1-4): DGGITQSPKYLFRKEGQNVTLSCEQNLNHDAMYWYRQDPGQGLRLIYYSQIVNDFQKGDIAEGYSVSREKKESFPLTVTSAQKNPTAFYLCASSPPGASNEKLFFGSGTQLSVL.

This clone is a singleton in its sample. The chain employs TRBV6-5 and TRBJ2-1; 8 bases fit TRBD1. The V gene end was trimmed by 8 bases and the J gene end by 7 bases; junction bases not matched to a gene: 1. This CDR3 spans 11 amino acids. Germline V gene sequence: CDR1 MNHEY, CDR2 SVGAGI. The CDR3 DNA reads as TGTGCCAGCCGACAGGGGAATGAGCAGTTCTTC. This translates into CASRQGNEQFF.

Points on this clone: The sample has other DNA sequences that encode this CDR3 too. This rearrangement joins TRBV7-2 to TRBJ2-7, with 11 positions matching TRBD2. CDR1 is SGHTA and CDR2 is FQGNSA in the germline V gene. This CDR3 region has 15 residues. J lost 2 bases, V lost 1 base, and 1 base had no gene match. CDR3 DNA: TGTGCCAGCAGCTTAGGACTAGCGGGAACCTACGAGCAGTACGTC. Translation: CASSLGLAGTYEQYV.

The chain is built from TRBV24-1 and TRBJ2-3; TRBD2 agrees at 14 bases. Germline trimming cut 3 bases from V and 2 bases from J; bases unmatched to any gene: 3. CDR3 size: 17 residues. Germline CDR1 reads KGHDR; CDR2 reads SFDVKD. CDR3: CATSDRLAGGPTDTQYF. CDR3 sequence (DNA): TGTGCCACCAGTGATCGACTAGCGGGAGGGCCCACAGATACGCAGTATTTT.

The rearrangement joins TRBV11-2 to TRBJ1-1; 7 bases are shared with TRBD1. The CDR3 is 15 residues long. CDR1 and CDR2 (germline): SGHAT, FQNNGV. V was pared by 5 bases and J by 0 bases, with 6 bases of the junction left unmatched. CDR3 bases: TGTGCCAGCAGCCCAGGGGGACAATTGAACACTGAAGCTTTCTTT. This gives the protein CASSPGGQLNTEAFF. The complete variable domain, with remaining parts taken from reference TRBV11-2 and TRBJ1-1, reads EAGVAQSPRYKIIEKRQSVAFWCNPISGHATLYWYQQILGQGPKLLIQFQNNGVVDDSQLPKDRFSAERLKGVDSTLKIQPAKLEDSAVYLCASSPGGQLNTEAFFGQGTRLTVV.

The chain has TRBV6-1 and TRBJ2-6; 12 nucleotides align to TRBD1. The trim removed 7 bases at V and 0 bases at J, leaving 4 bases unmatched. Germline assignment: CDR1 MNHNS and CDR2 SASEGT. This CDR3 comprises 17 residues. CDR3 residues: CASNEGQGASGANVLTF. DNA for the CDR3: TGTGCCAGCAATGAGGGACAGGGGGCCTCTGGGGCCAACGTCCTGACTTTC.

CDR3 sequence reads: CASSQVEGTGDYGYTF. DNA of the CDR3: TGTGCCAGCAGCCAAGTCGAAGGGACAGGGGACTATGGCTACACCTTC. The J gene is TRBJ1-2, the V gene TRBV4-2; TRBD1 matches at 10 bases. Germline loops: CDR1 LGHNA, CDR2 YNFKEQ. Germline trimming cut 1 base from V and 3 bases from J; bases unmatched to any gene: 5. The CDR3 totals 16 residues.

The table lists this clone with a count of one. The rearrangement joins TRBV5-1 to TRBJ1-3, with D unresolved. The CDR3 runs to 13 residues. Per the germline V gene, CDR1 is SGHRS and CDR2 is YFSETQ. V lost 4 bases, J lost 0 bases, and 5 bases lay in between. In DNA form, the CDR3 reads TGCGCCAGCAGCCCAGACTCTGGAAACACCATATATTTT. This translates into CASSPDSGNTIYF.